The 9 T cell receptor beta chains reported below all come from one sample, sequenced in a study of cytomegalovirus exposure and HLA in healthy donors. PCR was performed using 60 Vbeta and 13 Jbeta primers. Libraries were prepared by immunoSEQ multiplex PCR; TCRdb keeps only in-frame clonotypes and omits some of them. The sample yields approximately 140,000 clones, about four fifths seen once. Material: PBMCs. All receptors come from a woman between 40 and 50 years old in good health and CMV-seronegative.

This chain links TRBV29-1 with TRBJ2-3, with 8 bases matching TRBD1. The CDR3 totals 13 residues. Trimming at V came to 7 bases and at J to 2 bases, leaving 5 bases not matched to a gene. Germline CDR1 is SQVTM and CDR2 is ANQGSEA. The chain's CDR3 is CSGTGGNTDTQYF. The CDR3 DNA sequence: TGCAGCGGAACAGGGGGGAACACAGATACGCAGTATTTT.

The V and J genes are TRBV19 and TRBJ1-6, with D tentatively TRBD1 (5 bases). Trimming shortened V by 5 bases and J by 6 bases, and 8 bases separated the two germline ends. Germline V CDR1 and CDR2: LNHDA, SQIVND (reference sequence). The length of the CDR3 is 13 residues. This chain's CDR3 is CASSWGLNSPLHF. The CDR3 DNA reads TGTGCCAGTAGTTGGGGCCTTAATTCACCCCTCCACTTT.

The chain employs TRBV4-3 and TRBJ1-2; D is unresolved. Trimming stripped 4 bases from V and 3 bases from J, with 12 bases between. CDR1 is LGHNA, CDR2 YSLEER, per germline. The CDR3 sequence is 14 residues long. The CDR3 is CASSPGQDYYGYTF. The CDR3 nucleotides read TGCGCCAGCAGCCCCGGCCAGGACTACTATGGCTACACCTTC.

This chain links TRBV5-4 with TRBJ2-1, with 10 bases matching TRBD2. The CDR3 is 18 amino acids. V gave up 2 bases and J gave up 3 bases; unmatched junction bases: 11. The germline V gene encodes CDR1 SGHNT and CDR2 YYREEE (reference sequence). Written as DNA, the CDR3 is TGTGCCAGCAGCTTCATATTAGTAGCGGGAGGCGGCTACAATGAGCAGTTCTTC. Encoded protein: CASSFILVAGGGYNEQFF.

V gene TRBV6-5 combines with J gene TRBJ1-1, with D tentatively TRBD1 (5 bases). CDR3 length equals 14 residues. Per the germline V gene, CDR1 is MNHEY and CDR2 is SVGAGI. Trimming stripped 2 bases from V and 2 bases from J, with 9 bases between. The CDR3: CASSYGAFNTEAFF. Here the CDR3 DNA reads TGTGCCAGCAGTTACGGGGCGTTCAACACTGAAGCTTTCTTT.

The sample holds a few counts of this clone. V is TRBV5-4 and J is TRBJ1-1, with 7 positions matching TRBD1. Per the germline V gene, CDR1 is SGHNT and CDR2 is YYREEE (reference sequence). V gave up 1 base and J gave up 1 base; unmatched junction bases: 1. CDR3 size: 14 residues. DNA for the CDR3: TGTGCCAGCAGCTTGAGGGGGCCGAACACTGAAGCTTTCTTT. Translation gives CASSLRGPNTEAFF.

The chain carries TRBV29-1 and TRBJ2-2; D gene unclear. Trimming left V 3 bases short and J 3 bases short, with 8 bases between. This CDR3 has 13 residues. Germline V gene sequence: CDR1 SQVTM, CDR2 ANQGSEA. CDR3 nucleotides: TGCAGCGTTGAGGTCAGTTACACCGGGGAGCTGTTTTTT. This sequence encodes CSVEVSYTGELFF.

The chain couples TRBV5-1 to TRBJ2-4; possible D gene TRBD2, 6 bases. V lost 1 base and J 3 bases, leaving 14 bases between the germline ends. CDR3 length equals 16 residues. The V gene's germline CDR1 is SGHRS and CDR2 YFSETQ. In DNA form, the CDR3 reads TGCGCCAGCAGCTTGTATGGGGTGGGAGGCAAAAACATTCAGTACTTC. Translation gives CASSLYGVGGKNIQYF.

The J gene is TRBJ2-7, the V gene TRBV5-8; maybe TRBD1 (6 bases). The CDR3 contains 13 residues. From germline, CDR1 is SGHTS and CDR2 YDEGEE. V was pared by 4 bases and J by 3 bases, with 11 bases between. CDR3 in DNA: TGTGCCAGCAGCCCCGGACAGATCTACGAGCAGTACTTC. Protein product: CASSPGQIYEQYF.